Below, 26 T cell receptor beta chains from the same sample are listed, as sequenced in a study of regulatory T cells in long-lasting Graves disease. Noted time point: newly diagnosed GD, antithyroid drugs for less than 3 months. PBMC-derived RNA was used for the TCR library. Arm-PCR of CDR3 regions with iRepertoire HTBI primers generated TCR beta libraries. TCRdb itself ran the multiplex PCR reads through MiXCR, one entry per CDR3 protein. Found here are under 800,000 distinct CDR3 sequences, roughly 16% of them singletons; the top ten hold about 18%. Another study also made use of these data, one on T cells in Graves' hyperthyroidism and ophthalmopathy.

The source material was peripheral blood mononuclear cells (PBMCs), sampled at new diagnosis, from a patient treated with antithyroid drugs. These receptor sequences come from a woman younger than 45 with Graves disease.

In its sample, this clonotype was seen many times. The J gene is TRBJ1-4, the V gene TRBV12-3 or TRBV12-4, with a possible D match to TRBD1 (5 bases). V lost 8 bases and J lost 8, with 21 bases in between. The CDR3 loop spans 15 amino acids. The CDR3 protein is CASGEGAAVWEKLFF. The DNA for the CDR3 is TGTGCCAGCGGCGAAGGGGCGGCGGTATGGGAAAAACTGTTTTTT.

Ten or more counts support this clonotype. The rearrangement links TRBV3-1 to TRBJ2-7; TRBD2 aligns across 10 bases. Germline CDR1 and CDR2: LGHDT and YNNKEL (reference sequence). The CDR3 consists of 14 residues. J was trimmed by 4 bases and V by 1 base; bases with no gene match: 1. CDR3 bases: TGTGCCAGCAGCCAAGGTAGCGGGGGGTACGAGCAGTACTTC. As protein: CASSQGSGGYEQYF.

This clonotype was picked up a small number of times. The rearrangement joins TRBV7-2 to TRBJ2-2, with a weak D call TRBD1 (6 bases). Trimming pared 5 bases from V and 0 bases from J, leaving 13 bases between. Germline V gives CDR1 SGHTA, CDR2 FQGNSA. This CDR3 has 16 amino acids. In DNA, the CDR3 is TGTGCCAGCAGCAGAACCGGGACAACGAACACCGGGGAGCTGTTTTTT. Residues: CASSRTGTTNTGELFF.

Only a few counts were recorded for this clonotype. The chain is built from TRBV6-1 and TRBJ2-7; D gene unclear. Germline V gene lookup returns CDR1 MNHNS and CDR2 SASEGT. V gave up 6 bases and J gave up 3 bases, with 15 bases separating them. The CDR3 totals 14 residues. The CDR3 nucleotides are TGTGCCAGCAGCCGCGGCGAGGCTTTCTACGAGCAGTACTTC. Protein product: CASSRGEAFYEQYF.

The J gene is TRBJ2-2, the V gene TRBV24-1; tentative D call: TRBD2 (5 bases). Trimming removed 9 bases from V and 0 bases from J, with 13 bases in between. CDR1 KGHDR and CDR2 SFDVKD come from the germline V gene. The CDR3 loop spans 15 amino acids. The CDR3 region is CATRGSETNTGELFF. The CDR3, as DNA: TGTGCCACCCGGGGTTCGGAGACGAACACCGGGGAGCTGTTTTTT.

This clonotype was counted ten times or more. J is TRBJ2-3 and V is TRBV10-3; TRBD2 aligns across 8 bases. The CDR3 sequence is 16 residues long. Germline CDR1 reads ENHRY; CDR2 reads SYGVKD. J was trimmed by 1 base and V by 1 base; bases with no gene match: 4. CDR3: CAISELAGSRTDTQYF. The CDR3 DNA sequence: TGTGCCATCAGTGAGTTAGCGGGGTCCCGCACAGATACGCAGTATTTT.

The chain has TRBV19 and TRBJ2-5, with D maybe TRBD2 (5 bases). In germline, CDR1 is LNHDA, CDR2 SQIVND (reference sequence). This CDR3 is built from 15 residues. Trimming took off 4 bases at V and 2 bases at J, with 14 bases between the two ends. The CDR3 protein is CASSRESSSQETQYF. The CDR3 bases are TGTGCCAGTAGTAGGGAGAGTTCCTCTCAAGAGACCCAGTACTTC.

The sample holds many counts of this clonotype. The rearrangement links TRBV7-9 to TRBJ2-3, with D tentatively TRBD2 (5 bases). The germline V and J ends were trimmed by 3 bases and 3 bases, with 7 bases remaining between them. CDR1 and CDR2 (germline): SEHNR, FQNEAQ (reference sequence). The CDR3 has 13 amino acids. CDR3 region: CASSFGGTDTQYF. The CDR3 coding sequence is TGTGCCAGCAGCTTCGGCGGGACAGATACGCAGTATTTT.

This clonotype was picked up many times. This CDR3 reads CASRGQGDDLEKLFF. The CDR3 DNA reads TGTGCCAGCAGGGGACAGGGGGATGATCTTGAAAAACTGTTTTTT. The rearrangement joins TRBV12-3 or TRBV12-4 to TRBJ1-4, with TRBD1 identical over 11 bases. The CDR3 extends over 15 amino acids. V shed 6 bases and J 7 bases; nucleotides not matched to a gene: 7.

At least ten counts were recorded for this clonotype. The rearrangement joins TRBV10-3 to TRBJ1-2, with 7 bases that match TRBD1. Germline loops: CDR1 ENHRY, CDR2 SYGVKD. The CDR3 is 13 residues long. With V trimmed by 3 bases and J by 4 bases, 2 bases remained unmatched. CDR3 residues: CAISEQGSYGYTF. The DNA for the CDR3 is TGTGCCATCAGTGAACAGGGGAGCTATGGCTACACCTTC.

This clonotype occurred many times. The rearrangement joins TRBV10-3 to TRBJ1-1; D perhaps matches TRBD1 (5 bases). This CDR3 spans 17 amino acids. Trimming cost V 6 bases and J 0 bases, with 20 bases left between them. CDR1 and CDR2 from the germline V gene are ENHRY and SYGVKD. CDR3 residues: CAIRPSGQPLLNTEAFF. CDR3 DNA sequence: TGTGCCATCAGACCTTCCGGACAACCGTTGCTGAACACTGAAGCTTTCTTT.

The genes are TRBV6-2 or TRBV6-3 and TRBJ2-1, with 7 nucleotides matching TRBD2. The CDR3 consists of 15 residues. J lost 8 bases, V lost 0 bases, and 7 bases had no gene match. The germline V gene has CDR1 MNHEY and CDR2 SVGEGT. The CDR3 sequence is CASSYSIGGIDEQFF. CDR3 bases: TGTGCCAGCAGTTACTCCATCGGGGGGATCGATGAGCAGTTCTTC.

This clonotype was seen a handful of times. V usage is TRBV7-6 and J usage is TRBJ1-4; no definite D call. CDR1 SGHVS and CDR2 FNYEAQ come from the germline V gene. V lost 5 bases and J lost 8, with 24 bases in between. There are 17 residues in the CDR3. The CDR3 DNA is TGTGCCAGCAGCCCAGTCGAGCAGGAGGCGGGAGGGGAAAAACTGTTTTTT. Its translation is CASSPVEQEAGGEKLFF.

As concerns this clonotype: A read error may be the cause here, since a much bigger clone is one base away. The rearrangement joins TRBV2 to TRBJ1-1; D is unclear. Germline CDR1 reads SNHLY; CDR2 reads FYNNEI. This CDR3 has 11 residues. CDR3 coding DNA: TGTGCCAGCAGTCCGTGGACTGAAGCTTCCTTT. Translated, it gives CASSPWTEASF.

The sample holds many counts of this clonotype. The chain recombines TRBV6-2 or TRBV6-3 with TRBJ2-1, with D unclear. Germline CDR1 MNHEY, CDR2 SVGEGT. This CDR3 is 14 amino acids long. Trimming removed 6 bases from V and 3 bases from J, with 12 bases in between. The CDR3 protein is CASSTKHVYNEQFF. In DNA, the CDR3 is TGTGCCAGCAGCACAAAACATGTCTACAATGAGCAGTTCTTC.

This clonotype was recorded a few times. CDR3 DNA sequence: TGTGCCAGCAGCTTGGACTATTTAAGTGAGCAGTTCTTC. This translates into CASSLDYLSEQFF. J is TRBJ2-1 and V is TRBV11-3; a possible D gene is TRBD2 (6 bases). Trimming shortened V by 3 bases and J by 9 bases, and 12 bases separated the two germline ends. The CDR3 consists of 13 residues. From germline, CDR1 is SGHNT and CDR2 YENEEA.

This rearrangement joins TRBV7-9 to TRBJ1-1; TRBD1 aligns across 11 bases. V lost 5 bases and J lost 2; bases outside the gene matches: 10. Germline V gene lookup returns CDR1 SEHNR and CDR2 FQNEAQ (reference sequence). CDR3 length: 17 residues. DNA of the CDR3: TGTGCCAGCAGCACCTGGACAGGGGGCGCGGCCAACACTGAAGCTTTCTTT. The encoded protein is CASSTWTGGAANTEAFF.

This chain uses TRBV6-1 with TRBJ2-2; D gene uncertain. Germline V gives CDR1 MNHNS, CDR2 SASEGT. CDR3 size: 15 residues. Trimming left V 5 bases short and J 3 bases short, with 13 bases between. The CDR3 here is CASSTTRSYTGELFF. CDR3 sequence (DNA): TGTGCCAGCAGTACAACAAGATCCTACACCGGGGAGCTGTTTTTT.

This clonotype appeared a few times. The rearrangement joins TRBV20-1 to TRBJ2-3, with D unclear. Trimming shortened V by 3 bases and J by 0 bases, and 13 bases separated the two germline ends. CDR3 length: 15 residues. Germline CDR1 is DFQATT and CDR2 is SNEGSKA (reference sequence). CDR3 DNA sequence: TGCAGTGCTAGTGATGCTCGCACTAGCACAGATACGCAGTATTTT. Translated: CSASDARTSTDTQYF.

The V call is TRBV5-1, the J call TRBJ2-5, with 12 bases matching TRBD1. In germline, CDR1 is SGHRS, CDR2 YFSETQ. The CDR3 sequence is 16 residues long. The V gene end was trimmed by 0 bases and the J gene end by 4 bases; junction bases not matched to a gene: 4. This chain's CDR3 is CASSLAGTGGPETQYF. Written as DNA, the CDR3 is TGCGCCAGCAGCTTGGCCGGGACAGGGGGCCCAGAGACCCAGTACTTC.

This clonotype was seen a handful of times. V usage is TRBV19 and J usage is TRBJ2-1; D tentatively fits TRBD1 or TRBD2 (5 bases each). Germline V gives CDR1 LNHDA, CDR2 SQIVND (reference sequence). The CDR3 totals 14 residues. Trimming shortened V by 8 bases and J by 1 base, and 12 bases separated the two germline ends. The CDR3 sequence is CASSRGPSYNEQFF. The CDR3 bases are TGTGCCAGTTCGAGGGGACCTTCCTACAATGAGCAGTTCTTC.

This clonotype was seen repeatedly, ten times or more. This chain joins TRBV29-1 and TRBJ1-1, with D uncertain. The CDR3 sequence is 10 residues long. V was shortened by 4 bases and J by 4 bases, with 4 bases between the two germline ends. CDR1 and CDR2 from the germline V gene are SQVTM and ANQGSEA. DNA for the CDR3: TGCAGCGTTGCCACCACTGAAGCTTTCTTT. This gives the protein CSVATTEAFF.

This clonotype was counted at least ten times. The genes are TRBV7-2 and TRBJ2-3; D remains ambiguous. Trimming removed 2 bases at V and 10 bases at J, with 10 bases between. CDR3 length equals 12 residues. CDR1 SGHTA and CDR2 FQGNSA come from the germline V gene. CDR3 loop: CASSLIGLAQYF. Here the CDR3 DNA reads TGTGCCAGCAGCTTAATTGGGTTAGCGCAGTATTTT.

The chain uses TRBV20-1 and TRBJ2-3, with 7 positions matching TRBD2. The germline V gene has CDR1 DFQATT and CDR2 SNEGSKA (reference sequence). This CDR3 is built from 14 residues. Trimming removed 0 bases from V and 4 bases from J; junction bases left unmatched: 4. Written as DNA, the CDR3 is TGCAGTGCTAGAGATCGAGGGAGGGCAGATACGCAGTATTTT. Its translation: CSARDRGRADTQYF.

This clonotype has only a few counts. V gene TRBV20-1 combines with J gene TRBJ2-1; 14 bases agree with TRBD2. The CDR3 consists of 18 residues. The ends lost 5 bases at V and 3 bases at J; junction bases unmatched: 12. CDR1 and CDR2 from the germline V gene are DFQATT and SNEGSKA (reference sequence). The CDR3 region is CSAVPGLAGVLNYNEQFF. As DNA, the CDR3 is TGCAGTGCTGTCCCGGGACTAGCGGGAGTCCTTAACTACAATGAGCAGTTCTTC.

This rearrangement joins TRBV5-4 to TRBJ2-7; 11 bases fit TRBD1. V shed 3 bases, J shed 1 base, and the junction held 0 bases outside the gene matches. This CDR3 spans 14 amino acids. Germline loops: CDR1 SGHNT, CDR2 YYREEE (reference sequence). CDR3 coding DNA: TGTGCCAGCAGCTGGGACAGGGGGTCCTACGAGCAGTACTTC. Protein product: CASSWDRGSYEQYF.